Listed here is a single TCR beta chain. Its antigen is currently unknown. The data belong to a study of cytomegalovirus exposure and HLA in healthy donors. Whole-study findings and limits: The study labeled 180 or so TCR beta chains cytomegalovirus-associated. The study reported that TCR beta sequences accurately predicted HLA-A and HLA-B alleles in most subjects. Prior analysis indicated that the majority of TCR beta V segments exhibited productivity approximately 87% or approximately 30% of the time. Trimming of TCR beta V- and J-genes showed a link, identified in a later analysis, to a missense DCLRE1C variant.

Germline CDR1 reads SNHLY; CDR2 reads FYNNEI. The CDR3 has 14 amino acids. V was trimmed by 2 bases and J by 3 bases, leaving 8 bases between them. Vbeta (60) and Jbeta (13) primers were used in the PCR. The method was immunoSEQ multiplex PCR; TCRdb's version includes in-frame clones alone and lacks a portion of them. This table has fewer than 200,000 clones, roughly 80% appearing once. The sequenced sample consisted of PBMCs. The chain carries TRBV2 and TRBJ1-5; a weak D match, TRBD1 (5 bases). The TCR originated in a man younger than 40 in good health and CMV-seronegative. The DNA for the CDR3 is TGTGCCAGCAGTGAAATGACAGTCAATCAGCCCCAGCATTTT. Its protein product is CASSEMTVNQPQHF.